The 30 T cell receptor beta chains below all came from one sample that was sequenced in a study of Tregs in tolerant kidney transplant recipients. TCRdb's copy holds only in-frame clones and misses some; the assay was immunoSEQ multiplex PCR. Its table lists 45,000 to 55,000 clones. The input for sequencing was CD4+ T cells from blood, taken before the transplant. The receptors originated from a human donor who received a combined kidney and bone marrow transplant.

The CDR3 spells CASSGFRLAGSNTGELFF. Partial CDR3 DNA: TGTGCCAGCAGTGGCTTCAGACTAGCGGGGTCGAACACCGGGGAG. The chain has TRBV2 and TRBJ2-2; 11 bases match TRBD2. The observed sequence ends 3 residues before the CDR3 terminus, with the missing tail filled in from the germline J gene. This CDR3 is built from 18 residues. Germline loops: CDR1 SNHLY, CDR2 FYNNEI. V lost 4 bases to trimming and J lost 0 bases; unmatched junction nucleotides: 7.

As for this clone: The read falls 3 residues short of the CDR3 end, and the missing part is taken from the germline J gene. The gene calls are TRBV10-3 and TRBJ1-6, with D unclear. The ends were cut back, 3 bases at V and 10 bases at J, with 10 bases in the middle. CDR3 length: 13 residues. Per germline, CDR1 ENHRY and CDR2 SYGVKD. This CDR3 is CAISEEGRSPLHF. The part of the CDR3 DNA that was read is TGTGCCATCAGTGAAGAGGGTCGGTCACCC.

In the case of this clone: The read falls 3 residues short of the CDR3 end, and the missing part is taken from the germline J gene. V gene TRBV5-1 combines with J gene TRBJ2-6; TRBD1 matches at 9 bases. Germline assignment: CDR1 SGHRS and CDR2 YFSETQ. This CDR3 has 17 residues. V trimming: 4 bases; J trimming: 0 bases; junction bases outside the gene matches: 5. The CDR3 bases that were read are TGCGCCAGCAGCCTCCGGGACAGGGTCTCTGGGGCCAACGTC. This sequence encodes CASSLRDRVSGANV. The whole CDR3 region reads CASSLRDRVSGANVLTF.

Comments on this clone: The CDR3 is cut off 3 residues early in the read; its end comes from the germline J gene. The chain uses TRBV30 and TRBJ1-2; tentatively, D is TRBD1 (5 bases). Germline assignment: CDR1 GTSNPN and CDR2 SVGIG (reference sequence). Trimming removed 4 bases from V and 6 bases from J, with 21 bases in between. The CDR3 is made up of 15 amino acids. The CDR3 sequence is CAWISDSLWGNGYTF. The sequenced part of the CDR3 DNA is TGTGCCTGGATCTCCGACAGCCTATGGGGCAATGGC.

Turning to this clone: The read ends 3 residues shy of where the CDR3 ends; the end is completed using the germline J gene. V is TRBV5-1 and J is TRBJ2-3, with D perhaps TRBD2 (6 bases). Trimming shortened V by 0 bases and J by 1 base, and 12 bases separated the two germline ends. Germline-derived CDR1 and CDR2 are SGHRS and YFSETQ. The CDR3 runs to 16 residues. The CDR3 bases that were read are TGCGCCAGCAGCTTGGTATTAGCGGATCGCACAGATACG. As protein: CASSLVLADRTDT. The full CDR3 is CASSLVLADRTDTQYF.

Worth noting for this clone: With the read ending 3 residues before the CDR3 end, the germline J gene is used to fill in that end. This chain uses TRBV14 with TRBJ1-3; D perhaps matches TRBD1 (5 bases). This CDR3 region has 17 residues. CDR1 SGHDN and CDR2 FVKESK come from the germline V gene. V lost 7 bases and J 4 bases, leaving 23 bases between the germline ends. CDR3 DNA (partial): TGTGCCAGCACCCGGTCCGGACCAGGGATAAAAGGAAACACC. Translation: CASTRSGPGIKGNT. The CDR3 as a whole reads CASTRSGPGIKGNTIYF.

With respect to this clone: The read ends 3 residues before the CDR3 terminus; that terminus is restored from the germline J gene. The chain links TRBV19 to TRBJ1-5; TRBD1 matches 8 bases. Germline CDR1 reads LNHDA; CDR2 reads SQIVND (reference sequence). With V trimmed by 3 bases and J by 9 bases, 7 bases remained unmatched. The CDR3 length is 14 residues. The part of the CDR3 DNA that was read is TGTGCCAGTAGTATTCCAGGGGGCTTCGGGCCC. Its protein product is CASSIPGGFGP. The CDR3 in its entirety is CASSIPGGFGPQHF.

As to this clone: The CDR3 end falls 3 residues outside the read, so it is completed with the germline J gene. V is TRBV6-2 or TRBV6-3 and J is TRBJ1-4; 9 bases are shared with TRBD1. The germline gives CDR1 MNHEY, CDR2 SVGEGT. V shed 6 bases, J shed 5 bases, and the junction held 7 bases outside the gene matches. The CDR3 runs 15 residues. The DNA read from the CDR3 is TGTGCCAGCAGAGATCCGGGACAGGGAAATGAAAAA. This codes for CASRDPGQGNEK. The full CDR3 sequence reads CASRDPGQGNEKLFF.

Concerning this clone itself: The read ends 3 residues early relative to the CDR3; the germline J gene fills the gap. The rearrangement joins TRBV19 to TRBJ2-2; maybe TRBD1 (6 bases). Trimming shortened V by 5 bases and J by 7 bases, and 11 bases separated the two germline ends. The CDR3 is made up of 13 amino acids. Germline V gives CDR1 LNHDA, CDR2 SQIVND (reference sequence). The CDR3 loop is CASSGGRGGELFF. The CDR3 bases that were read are TGTGCCAGTAGTGGGGGCAGGGGCGGGGAG. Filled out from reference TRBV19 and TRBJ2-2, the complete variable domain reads DGGITQSPKYLFRKEGQNVTLSCEQNLNHDAMYWYRQDPGQGLRLIYYSQIVNDFQKGDIAEGYSVSREKKESFPLTVTSAQKNPTAFYLCASSGGRGGELFFGEGSRLTVL.

CDR3 protein: CSARKGGGATDEQFF. Incomplete CDR3 DNA: TGCAGTGCTAGGAAGGGAGGCGGGGCCACCGATGAG. The rearrangement joins TRBV20-1 to TRBJ2-1, with D possibly matching TRBD2 (6 bases). Read sequence stops 3 residues before the CDR3 end, and the germline J gene provides the missing end. V was cut by 3 bases and J by 8 bases, with 20 bases left in between. The CDR3 consists of 15 residues. Germline CDR1 reads DFQATT; CDR2 reads SNEGSKA (reference sequence).

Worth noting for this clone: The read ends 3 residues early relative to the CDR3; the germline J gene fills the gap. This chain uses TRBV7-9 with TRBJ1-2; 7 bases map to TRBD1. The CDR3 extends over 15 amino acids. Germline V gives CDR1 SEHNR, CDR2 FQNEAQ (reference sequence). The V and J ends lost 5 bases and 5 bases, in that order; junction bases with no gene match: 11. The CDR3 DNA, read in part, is TGTGCCAGCAGCCGGGGACAGAGAGTTGGATATGGC. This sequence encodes CASSRGQRVGYG. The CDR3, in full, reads CASSRGQRVGYGYTF.

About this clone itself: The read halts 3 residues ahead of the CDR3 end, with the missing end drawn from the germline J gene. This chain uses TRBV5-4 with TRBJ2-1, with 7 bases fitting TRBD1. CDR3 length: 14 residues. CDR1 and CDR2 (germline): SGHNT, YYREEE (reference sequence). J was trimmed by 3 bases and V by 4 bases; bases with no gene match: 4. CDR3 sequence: CASSPQGDYNEQFF. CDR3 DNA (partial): TGTGCCAGCAGCCCCCAGGGGGACTACAATGAG.

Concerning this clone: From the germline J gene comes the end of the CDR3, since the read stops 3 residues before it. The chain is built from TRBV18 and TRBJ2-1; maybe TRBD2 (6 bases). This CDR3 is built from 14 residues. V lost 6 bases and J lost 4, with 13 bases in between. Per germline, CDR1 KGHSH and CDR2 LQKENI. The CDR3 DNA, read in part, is TGTGCCAGCTCCGGGGGAAGAGAATACAATGAG. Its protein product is CASSGGREYNE. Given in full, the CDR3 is CASSGGREYNEQFF.

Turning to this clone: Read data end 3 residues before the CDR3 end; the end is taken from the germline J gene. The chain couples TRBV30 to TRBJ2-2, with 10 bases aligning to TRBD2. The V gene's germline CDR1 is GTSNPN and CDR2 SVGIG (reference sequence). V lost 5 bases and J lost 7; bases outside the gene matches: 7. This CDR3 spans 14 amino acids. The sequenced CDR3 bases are TGTGCCTGGCAGCGGGGGGGCAGGAACGGGGAG. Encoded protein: CAWQRGGRNGE. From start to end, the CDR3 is CAWQRGGRNGELFF.

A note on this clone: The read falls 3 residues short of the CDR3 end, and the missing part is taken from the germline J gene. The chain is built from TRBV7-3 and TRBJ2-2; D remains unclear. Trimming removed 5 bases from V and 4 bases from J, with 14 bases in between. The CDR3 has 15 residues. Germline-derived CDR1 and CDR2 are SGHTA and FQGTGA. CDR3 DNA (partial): TGTGCCAGCAGCCCTGCGAAGGGTGGCACCGGGGAG. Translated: CASSPAKGGTGE. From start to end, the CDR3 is CASSPAKGGTGELFF. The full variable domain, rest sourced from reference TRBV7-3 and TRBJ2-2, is GAGVSQTPSNKVTEKGKYVELRCDPISGHTALYWYRQSLGQGPEFLIYFQGTGAADDSGLPNDRFFAVRPEGSVSTLKIQRTERGDSAVYLCASSPAKGGTGELFFGEGSRLTVL.

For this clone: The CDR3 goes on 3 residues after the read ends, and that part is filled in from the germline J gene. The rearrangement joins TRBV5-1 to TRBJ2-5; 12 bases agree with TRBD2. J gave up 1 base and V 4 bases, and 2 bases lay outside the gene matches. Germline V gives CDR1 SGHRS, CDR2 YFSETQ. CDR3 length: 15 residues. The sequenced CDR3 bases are TGCGCCAGCAGCACTAGCGGGAGGACCCAAGAGACC. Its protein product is CASSTSGRTQET. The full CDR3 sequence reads CASSTSGRTQETQYF.

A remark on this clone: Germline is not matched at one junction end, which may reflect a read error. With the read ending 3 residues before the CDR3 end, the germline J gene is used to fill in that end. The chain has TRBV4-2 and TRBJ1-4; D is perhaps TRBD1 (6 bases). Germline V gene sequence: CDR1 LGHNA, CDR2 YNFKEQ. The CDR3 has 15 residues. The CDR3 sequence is CASSQGRGANEKLFF. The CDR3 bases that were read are TGCGCCAGCAGCCAAGGCAGGGGAGCTAATGAAAAA.

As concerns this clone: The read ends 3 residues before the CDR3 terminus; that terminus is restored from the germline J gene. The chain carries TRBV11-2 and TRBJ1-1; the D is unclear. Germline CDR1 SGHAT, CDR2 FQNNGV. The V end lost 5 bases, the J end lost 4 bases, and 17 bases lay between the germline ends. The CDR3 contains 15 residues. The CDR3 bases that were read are TGTGCCAGCAGCACCGCGGCGGGGTTGAGCACTGAA. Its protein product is CASSTAAGLSTE. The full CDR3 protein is CASSTAAGLSTEAFF.

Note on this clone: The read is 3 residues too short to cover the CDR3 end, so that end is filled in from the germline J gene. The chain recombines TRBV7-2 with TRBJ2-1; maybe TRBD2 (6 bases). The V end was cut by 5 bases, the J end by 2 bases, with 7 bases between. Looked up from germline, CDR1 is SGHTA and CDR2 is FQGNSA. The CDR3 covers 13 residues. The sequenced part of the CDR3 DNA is TGTGCCAGCAGCGGGGGGACCTACAATGAG. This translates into CASSGGTYNE. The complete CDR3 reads CASSGGTYNEQFF.

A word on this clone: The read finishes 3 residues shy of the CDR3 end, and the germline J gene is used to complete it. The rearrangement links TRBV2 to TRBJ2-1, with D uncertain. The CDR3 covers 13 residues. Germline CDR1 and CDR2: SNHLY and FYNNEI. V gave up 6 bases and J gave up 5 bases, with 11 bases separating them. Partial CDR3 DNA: TGTGCCAGCAGCGTCGACACACACAATGAG. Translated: CASSVDTHNE. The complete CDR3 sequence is CASSVDTHNEQFF.

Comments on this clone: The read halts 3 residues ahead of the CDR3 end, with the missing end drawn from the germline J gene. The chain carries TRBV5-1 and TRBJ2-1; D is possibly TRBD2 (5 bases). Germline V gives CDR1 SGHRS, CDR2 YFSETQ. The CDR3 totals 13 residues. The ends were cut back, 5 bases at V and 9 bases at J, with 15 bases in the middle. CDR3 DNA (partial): TGCGCCAGCAGTCCTACCGAGCGGCCTGAG. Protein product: CASSPTERPE. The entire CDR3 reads CASSPTERPEQFF.

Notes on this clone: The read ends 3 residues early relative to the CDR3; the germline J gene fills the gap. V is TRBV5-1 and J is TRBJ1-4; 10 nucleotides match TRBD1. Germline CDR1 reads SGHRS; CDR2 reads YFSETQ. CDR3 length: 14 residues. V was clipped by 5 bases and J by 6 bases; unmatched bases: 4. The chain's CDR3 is CASRTGTGDEKLFF. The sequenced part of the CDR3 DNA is TGCGCCAGCAGGACCGGGACAGGGGATGAAAAA.

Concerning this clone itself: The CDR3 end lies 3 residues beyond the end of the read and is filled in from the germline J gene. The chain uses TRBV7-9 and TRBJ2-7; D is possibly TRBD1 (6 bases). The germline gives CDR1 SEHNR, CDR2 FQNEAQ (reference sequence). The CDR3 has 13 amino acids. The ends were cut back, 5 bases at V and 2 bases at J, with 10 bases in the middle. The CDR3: CASSATGTYEQYF. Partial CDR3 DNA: TGTGCCAGCAGCGCGACAGGTACCTACGAG.

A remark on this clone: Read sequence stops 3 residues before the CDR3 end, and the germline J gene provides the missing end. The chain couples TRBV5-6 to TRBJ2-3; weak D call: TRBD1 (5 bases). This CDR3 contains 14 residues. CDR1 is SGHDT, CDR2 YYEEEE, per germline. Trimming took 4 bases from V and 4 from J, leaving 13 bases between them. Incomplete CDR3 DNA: TGTGCCAGCAGCCGGAATCTAGGGGCAGATACG. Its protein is CASSRNLGADT. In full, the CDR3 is CASSRNLGADTQYF.

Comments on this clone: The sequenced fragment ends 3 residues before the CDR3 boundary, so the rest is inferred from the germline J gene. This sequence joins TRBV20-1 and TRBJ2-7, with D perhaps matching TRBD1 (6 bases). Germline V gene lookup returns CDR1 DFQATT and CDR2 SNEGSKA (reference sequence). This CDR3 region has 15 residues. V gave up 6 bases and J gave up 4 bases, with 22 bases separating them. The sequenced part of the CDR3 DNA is TGCAGTGCGAGGCCGTTAGACAGGACTTCTTACGAG. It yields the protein CSARPLDRTSYE. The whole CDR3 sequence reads CSARPLDRTSYEQYF.

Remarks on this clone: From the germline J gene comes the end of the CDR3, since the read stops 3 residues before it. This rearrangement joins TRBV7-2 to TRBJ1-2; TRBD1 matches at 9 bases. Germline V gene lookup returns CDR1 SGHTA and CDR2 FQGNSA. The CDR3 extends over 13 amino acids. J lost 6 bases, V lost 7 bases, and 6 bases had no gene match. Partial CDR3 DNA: TGTGCCAGCACCCCGACAGGGGGTGATGGC. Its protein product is CASTPTGGDG. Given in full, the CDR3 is CASTPTGGDGYTF.

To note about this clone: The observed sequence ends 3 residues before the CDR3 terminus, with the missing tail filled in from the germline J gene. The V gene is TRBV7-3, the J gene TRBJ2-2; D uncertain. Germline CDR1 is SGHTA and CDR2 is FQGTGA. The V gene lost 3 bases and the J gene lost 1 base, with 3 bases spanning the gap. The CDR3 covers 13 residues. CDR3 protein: CASSFRNTGELFF. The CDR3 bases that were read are TGTGCCAGCAGCTTCCGGAACACCGGGGAG.

The sequenced part of the CDR3 DNA is TGCGCCAGCAGCTCGGGGACTAGCGGTGATGGGCACGAG. It codes for CASSSGTSGDGHE. The CDR3, in full, reads CASSSGTSGDGHEQYF. This chain uses TRBV5-1 with TRBJ2-7, with TRBD2 matching over 11 bases. The read gets to within 3 residues of the CDR3 end, and the germline J gene fills in the rest. Germline-derived CDR1 and CDR2 are SGHRS and YFSETQ. This CDR3 comprises 16 residues. V dropped 3 bases and J dropped 5; count of bases not matched to a gene: 10.

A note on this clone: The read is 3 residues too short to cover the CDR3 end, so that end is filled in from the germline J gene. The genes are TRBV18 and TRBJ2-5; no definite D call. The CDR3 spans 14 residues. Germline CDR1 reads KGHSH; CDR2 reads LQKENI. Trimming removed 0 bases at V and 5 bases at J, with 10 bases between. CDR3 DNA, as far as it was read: TGTGCCAGCTCACCACCCCCAGGCACGGAGACC. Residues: CASSPPPGTET. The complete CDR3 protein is CASSPPPGTETQYF. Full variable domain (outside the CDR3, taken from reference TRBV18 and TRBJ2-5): NAGVMQNPRHLVRRRGQEARLRCSPMKGHSHVYWYRQLPEEGLKFMVYLQKENIIDESGMPKERFSAEFPKEGPSILRIQQVVRGDSAAYFCASSPPPGTETQYFGPGTRLLVL.

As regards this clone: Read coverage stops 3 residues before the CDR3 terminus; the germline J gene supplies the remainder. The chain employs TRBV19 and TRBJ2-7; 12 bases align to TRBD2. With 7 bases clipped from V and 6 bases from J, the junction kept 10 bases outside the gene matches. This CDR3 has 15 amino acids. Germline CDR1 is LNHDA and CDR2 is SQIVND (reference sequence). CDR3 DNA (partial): TGTGCCAGTACCATGGCGGGACTAGCGGGTAGCGAG. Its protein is CASTMAGLAGSE. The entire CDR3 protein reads CASTMAGLAGSEQYF.